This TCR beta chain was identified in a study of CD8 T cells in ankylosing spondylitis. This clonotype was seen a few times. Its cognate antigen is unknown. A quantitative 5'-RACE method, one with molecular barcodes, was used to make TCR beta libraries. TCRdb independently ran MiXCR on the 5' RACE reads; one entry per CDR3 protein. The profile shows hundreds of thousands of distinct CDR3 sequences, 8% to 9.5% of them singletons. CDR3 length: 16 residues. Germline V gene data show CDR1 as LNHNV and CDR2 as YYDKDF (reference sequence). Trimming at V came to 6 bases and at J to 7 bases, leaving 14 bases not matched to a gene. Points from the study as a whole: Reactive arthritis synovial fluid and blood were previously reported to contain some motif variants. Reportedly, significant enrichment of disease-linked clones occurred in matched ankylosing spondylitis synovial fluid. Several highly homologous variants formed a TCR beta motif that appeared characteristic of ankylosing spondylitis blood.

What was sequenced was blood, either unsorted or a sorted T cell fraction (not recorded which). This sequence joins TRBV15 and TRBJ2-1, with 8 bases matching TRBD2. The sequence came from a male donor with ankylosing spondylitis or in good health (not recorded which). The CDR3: CATSTGGTRMRNEQFF. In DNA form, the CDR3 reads TGTGCCACCAGTACGGGGGGGACTAGGATGCGTAATGAGCAGTTCTTC.